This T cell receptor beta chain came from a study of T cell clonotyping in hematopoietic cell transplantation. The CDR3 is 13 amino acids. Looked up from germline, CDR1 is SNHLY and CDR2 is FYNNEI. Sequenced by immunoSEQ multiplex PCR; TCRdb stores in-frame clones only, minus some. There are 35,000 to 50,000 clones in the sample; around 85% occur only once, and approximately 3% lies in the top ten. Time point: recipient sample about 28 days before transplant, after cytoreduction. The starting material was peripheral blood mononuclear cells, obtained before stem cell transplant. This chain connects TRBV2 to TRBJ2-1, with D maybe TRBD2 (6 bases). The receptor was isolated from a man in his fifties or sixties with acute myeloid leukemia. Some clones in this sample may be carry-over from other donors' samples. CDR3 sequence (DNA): TGTGCGGCGACGGGGGTATCCTACAATGAGCAGTTCTTC. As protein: CAATGVSYNEQFF.